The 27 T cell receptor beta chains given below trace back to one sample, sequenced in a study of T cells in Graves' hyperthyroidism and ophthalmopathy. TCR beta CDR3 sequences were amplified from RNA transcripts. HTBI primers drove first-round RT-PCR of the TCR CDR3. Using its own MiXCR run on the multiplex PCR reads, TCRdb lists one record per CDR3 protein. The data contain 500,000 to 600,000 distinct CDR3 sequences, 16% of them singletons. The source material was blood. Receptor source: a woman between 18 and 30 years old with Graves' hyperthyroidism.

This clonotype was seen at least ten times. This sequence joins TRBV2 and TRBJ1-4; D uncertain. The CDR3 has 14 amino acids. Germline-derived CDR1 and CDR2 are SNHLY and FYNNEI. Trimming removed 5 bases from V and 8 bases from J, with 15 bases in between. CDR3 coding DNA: TGTGCCAGCAGTTTGCGGCGCAGGCCAGAAAAACTGTTTTTT. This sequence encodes CASSLRRRPEKLFF.

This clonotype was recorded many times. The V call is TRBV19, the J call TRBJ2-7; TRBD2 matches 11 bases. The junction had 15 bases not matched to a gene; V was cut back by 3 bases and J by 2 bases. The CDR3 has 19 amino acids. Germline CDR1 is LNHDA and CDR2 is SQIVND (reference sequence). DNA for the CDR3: TGTGCCAGTAGTATTATGGCTAGCGGGGGGTTCCCCCTAGCCTACGAGCAGTACTTC. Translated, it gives CASSIMASGGFPLAYEQYF.

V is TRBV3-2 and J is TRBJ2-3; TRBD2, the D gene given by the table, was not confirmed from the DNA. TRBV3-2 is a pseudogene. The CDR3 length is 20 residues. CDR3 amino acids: CASSQRSSPTRDYNTDTQYF. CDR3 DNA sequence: TGTGCCAGCAGCCAAAGGTCAAGCCCGACCCGGGACTACAACACAGATACGCAGTATTTT.

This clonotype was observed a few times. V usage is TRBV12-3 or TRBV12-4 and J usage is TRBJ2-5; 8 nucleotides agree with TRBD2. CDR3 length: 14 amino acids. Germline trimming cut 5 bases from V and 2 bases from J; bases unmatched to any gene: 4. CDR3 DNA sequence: TGTGCCAGCAGTCGCGGGGGGCCACAAGAGACCCAGTACTTC. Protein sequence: CASSRGGPQETQYF.

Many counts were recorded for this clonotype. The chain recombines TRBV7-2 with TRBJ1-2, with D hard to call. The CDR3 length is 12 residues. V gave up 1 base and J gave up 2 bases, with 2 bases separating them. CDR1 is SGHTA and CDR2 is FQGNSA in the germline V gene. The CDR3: CASSLDNYGYTF. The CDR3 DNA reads TGTGCCAGCAGCTTAGACAACTATGGCTACACCTTC. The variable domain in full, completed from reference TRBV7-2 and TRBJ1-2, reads GAGVSQSPSNKVTEKGKDVELRCDPISGHTALYWYRQSLGQGLEFLIYFQGNSAPDKSGLPSDRFSAERTGGSVSTLTIQRTQQEDSAVYLCASSLDNYGYTFGSGTRLTVV.

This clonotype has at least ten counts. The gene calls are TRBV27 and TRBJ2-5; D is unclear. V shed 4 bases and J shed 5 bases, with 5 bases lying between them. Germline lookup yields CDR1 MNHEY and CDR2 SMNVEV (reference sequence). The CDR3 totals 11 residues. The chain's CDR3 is CASSSSETQYF. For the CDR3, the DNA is TGTGCCAGCAGTTCCTCTGAGACCCAGTACTTC.

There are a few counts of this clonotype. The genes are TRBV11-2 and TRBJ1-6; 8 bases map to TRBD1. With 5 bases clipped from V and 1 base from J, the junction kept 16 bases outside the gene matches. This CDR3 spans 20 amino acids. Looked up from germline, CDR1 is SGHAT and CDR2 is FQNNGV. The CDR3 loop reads CASSLTSGGVSSSYNSPLHF. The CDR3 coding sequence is TGTGCCAGCAGCCTTACCTCAGGGGGCGTTTCGAGTTCCTATAATTCACCCCTCCACTTT.

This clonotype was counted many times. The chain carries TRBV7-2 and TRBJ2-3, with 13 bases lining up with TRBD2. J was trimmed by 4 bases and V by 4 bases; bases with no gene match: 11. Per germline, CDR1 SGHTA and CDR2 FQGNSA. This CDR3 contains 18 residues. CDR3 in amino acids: CASSSATSGGARADTQYF. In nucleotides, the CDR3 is TGTGCCAGCAGCTCCGCTACTAGCGGGGGGGCGAGGGCAGATACGCAGTATTTT.

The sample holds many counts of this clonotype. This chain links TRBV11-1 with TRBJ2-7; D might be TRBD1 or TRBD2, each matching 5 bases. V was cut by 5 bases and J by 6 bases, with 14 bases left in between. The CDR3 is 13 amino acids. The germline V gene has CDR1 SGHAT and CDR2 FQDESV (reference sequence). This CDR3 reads CASSPERGAEQYF. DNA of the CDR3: TGTGCCAGCAGCCCCGAGAGGGGCGCCGAGCAGTACTTC.

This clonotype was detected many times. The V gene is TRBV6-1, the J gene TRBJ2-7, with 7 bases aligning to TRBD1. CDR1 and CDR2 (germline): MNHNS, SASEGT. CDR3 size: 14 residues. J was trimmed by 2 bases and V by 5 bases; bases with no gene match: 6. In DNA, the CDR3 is TGTGCCAGCAGTCCTCCGGGACAGACCTACGAGCAGTACTTC. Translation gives CASSPPGQTYEQYF.

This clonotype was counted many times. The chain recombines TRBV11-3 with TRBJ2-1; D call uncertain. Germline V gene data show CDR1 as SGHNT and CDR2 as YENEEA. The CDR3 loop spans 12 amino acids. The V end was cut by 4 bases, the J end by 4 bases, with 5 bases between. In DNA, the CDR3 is TGTGCCAGCAGCTCAACTTACAATGAGCAGTTCTTC. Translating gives CASSSTYNEQFF. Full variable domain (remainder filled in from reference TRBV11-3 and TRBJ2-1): EAGVVQSPRYKIIEKKQPVAFWCNPISGHNTLYWYLQNLGQGPELLIRYENEEAVDDSQLPKDRFSAERLKGVDSTLKIQPAELGDSAVYLCASSSTYNEQFFGPGTRLTVL.

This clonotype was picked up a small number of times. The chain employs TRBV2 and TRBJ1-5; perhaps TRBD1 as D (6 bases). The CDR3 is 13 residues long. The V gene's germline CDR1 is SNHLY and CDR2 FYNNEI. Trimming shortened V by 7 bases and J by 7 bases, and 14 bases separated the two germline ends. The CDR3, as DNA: TGTGCCAGCAAAGCCAGGGGAATACAGCCCCAGCATTTT. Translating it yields CASKARGIQPQHF.

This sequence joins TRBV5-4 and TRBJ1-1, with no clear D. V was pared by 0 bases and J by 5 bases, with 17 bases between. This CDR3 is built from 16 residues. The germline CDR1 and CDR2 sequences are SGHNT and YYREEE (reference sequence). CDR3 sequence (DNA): TGTGCCAGCAGCTTGGTAGTCCATTCGGCGAATACTGAAGCTTTCTTT. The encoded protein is CASSLVVHSANTEAFF.

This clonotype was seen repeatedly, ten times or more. The CDR3 DNA reads as TGTGCCAGCTCACCGGGGGTGTACAATGAGCAGTTCTTC. Protein sequence: CASSPGVYNEQFF. The chain links TRBV18 to TRBJ2-1, with D possibly being TRBD1 or TRBD2 (5 bases each). Trimming shortened V by 3 bases and J by 4 bases, and 7 bases separated the two germline ends. Germline V CDR1 and CDR2: KGHSH, LQKENI. This CDR3 is built from 13 residues.

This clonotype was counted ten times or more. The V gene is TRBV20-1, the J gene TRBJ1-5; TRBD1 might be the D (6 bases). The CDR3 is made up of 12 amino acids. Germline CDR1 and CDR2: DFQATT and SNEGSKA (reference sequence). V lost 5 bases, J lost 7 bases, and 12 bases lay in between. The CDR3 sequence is CSAFRGEQPQHF. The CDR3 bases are TGCAGTGCTTTCAGGGGAGAACAGCCCCAGCATTTT.

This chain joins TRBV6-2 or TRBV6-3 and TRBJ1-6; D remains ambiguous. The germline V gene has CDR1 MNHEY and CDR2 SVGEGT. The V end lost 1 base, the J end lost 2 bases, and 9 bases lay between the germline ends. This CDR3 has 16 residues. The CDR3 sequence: CASSYFWRAYNSPLHF. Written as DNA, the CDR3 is TGTGCCAGCAGTTACTTCTGGAGAGCCTATAATTCACCCCTCCACTTT.

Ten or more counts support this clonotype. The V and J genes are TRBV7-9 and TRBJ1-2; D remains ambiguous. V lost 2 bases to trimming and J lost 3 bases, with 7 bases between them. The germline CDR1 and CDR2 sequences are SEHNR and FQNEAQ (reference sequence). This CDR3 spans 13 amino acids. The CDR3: CASSLSRDYGYTF. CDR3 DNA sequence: TGTGCCAGCAGCTTATCCAGAGACTATGGCTACACCTTC.

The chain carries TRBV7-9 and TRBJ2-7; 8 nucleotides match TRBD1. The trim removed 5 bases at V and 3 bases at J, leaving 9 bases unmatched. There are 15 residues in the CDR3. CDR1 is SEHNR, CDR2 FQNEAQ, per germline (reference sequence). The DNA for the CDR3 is TGTGCCAGCAGCCCTGAAGGACAGGGTTACTACGAGCAGTACTTC. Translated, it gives CASSPEGQGYYEQYF.

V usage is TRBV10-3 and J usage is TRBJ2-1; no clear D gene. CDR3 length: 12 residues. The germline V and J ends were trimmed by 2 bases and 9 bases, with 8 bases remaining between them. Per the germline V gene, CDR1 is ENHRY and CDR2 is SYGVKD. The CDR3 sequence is CAISETTTEQFF. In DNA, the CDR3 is TGTGCCATCAGTGAGACAACGACTGAGCAGTTCTTC.

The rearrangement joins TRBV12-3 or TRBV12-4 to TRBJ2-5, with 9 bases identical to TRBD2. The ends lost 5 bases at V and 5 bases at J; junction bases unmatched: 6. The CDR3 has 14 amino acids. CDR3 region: CASSTLAGLETQYF. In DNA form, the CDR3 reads TGTGCCAGCAGTACGCTAGCGGGGTTGGAGACCCAGTACTTC.

CDR3 protein: CASSPKLLAKNIQYF. CDR3 in DNA: TGTGCCAGCAGTCCCAAACTTCTAGCCAAAAACATTCAGTACTTC. This chain joins TRBV12-3 or TRBV12-4 and TRBJ2-4; no clear D. V was pared by 5 bases and J by 0 bases, with 11 bases between. This CDR3 comprises 15 residues.

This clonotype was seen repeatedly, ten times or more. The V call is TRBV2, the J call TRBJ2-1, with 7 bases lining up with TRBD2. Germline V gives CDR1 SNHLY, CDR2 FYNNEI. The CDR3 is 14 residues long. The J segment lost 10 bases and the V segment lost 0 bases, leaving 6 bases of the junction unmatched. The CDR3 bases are TGTGCCAGCAGTGAAGCGCGGGGGTTCCACGAGCAGTTCTTC. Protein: CASSEARGFHEQFF.

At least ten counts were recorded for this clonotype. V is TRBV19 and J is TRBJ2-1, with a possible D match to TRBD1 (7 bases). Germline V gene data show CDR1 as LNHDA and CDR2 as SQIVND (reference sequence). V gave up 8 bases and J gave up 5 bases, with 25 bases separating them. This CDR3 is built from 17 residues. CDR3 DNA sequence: TGTGCCAGTCGGACACTAACCATCGACAGGGAGGACAATGAGCAGTTCTTC. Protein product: CASRTLTIDREDNEQFF.

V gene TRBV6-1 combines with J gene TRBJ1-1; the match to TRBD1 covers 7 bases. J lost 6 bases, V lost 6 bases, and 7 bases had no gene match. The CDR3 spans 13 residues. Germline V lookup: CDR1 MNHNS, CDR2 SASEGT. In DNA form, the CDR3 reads TGTGCCAGCAGACGGACAGGCCAACCTGAAGCTTTCTTT. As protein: CASRRTGQPEAFF.

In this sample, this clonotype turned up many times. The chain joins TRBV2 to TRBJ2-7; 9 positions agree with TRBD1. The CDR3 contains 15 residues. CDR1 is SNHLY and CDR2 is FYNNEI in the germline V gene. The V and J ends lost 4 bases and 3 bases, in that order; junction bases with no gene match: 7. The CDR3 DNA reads TGTGCCAGCAGTGCACCGGGACAGGGTGGCTACGAGCAGTACTTC. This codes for CASSAPGQGGYEQYF.

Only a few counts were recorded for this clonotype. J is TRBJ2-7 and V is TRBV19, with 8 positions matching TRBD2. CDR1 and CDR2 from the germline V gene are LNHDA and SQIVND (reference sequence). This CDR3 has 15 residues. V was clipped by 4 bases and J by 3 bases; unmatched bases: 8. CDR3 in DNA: TGTGCCAGTAGTAGAACTAGCGGTGACTACTACGAGCAGTACTTC. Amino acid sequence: CASSRTSGDYYEQYF.

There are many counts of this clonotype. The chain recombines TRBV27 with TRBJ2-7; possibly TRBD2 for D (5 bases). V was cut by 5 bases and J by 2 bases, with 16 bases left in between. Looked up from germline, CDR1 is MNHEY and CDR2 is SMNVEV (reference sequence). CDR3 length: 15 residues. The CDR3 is CASSRKAETTYEQYF. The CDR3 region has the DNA TGTGCCAGCAGTCGAAAAGCGGAGACTACCTACGAGCAGTACTTC.